The T cell receptor (beta chain) under discussion was sequenced for a study of T cell changes during pregnancy in multiple sclerosis. Germline CDR1 and CDR2: MDHEN and SYDVKM. This CDR3 contains 11 residues. Trimming shortened V by 7 bases and J by 10 bases, and 13 bases separated the two germline ends. Assay used: immunoSEQ multiplex PCR; TCRdb lists only in-frame clones, some missing. Found here are roughly 63,000 clones, roughly 88% of them singletons; the top ten hold about 2.1%. This sequence was found in a female donor in good health, enrolled as a control in a pregnancy study. This chain joins TRBV28 and TRBJ1-1; D may be TRBD1 (5 bases). The specimen comprised peripheral blood, sampled in the second trimester of pregnancy. CDR3 loop: CASTNPGGAFF. CDR3 in DNA: TGTGCCAGCACCAACCCCGGGGGAGCTTTCTTT.